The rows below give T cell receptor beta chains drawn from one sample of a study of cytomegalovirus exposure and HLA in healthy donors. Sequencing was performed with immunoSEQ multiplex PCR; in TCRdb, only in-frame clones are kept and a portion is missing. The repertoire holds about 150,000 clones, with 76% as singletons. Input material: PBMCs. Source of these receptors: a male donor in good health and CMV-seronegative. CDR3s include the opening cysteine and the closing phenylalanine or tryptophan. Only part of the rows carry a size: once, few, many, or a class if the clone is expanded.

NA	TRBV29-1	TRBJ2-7	CSVRDWNYEQYF
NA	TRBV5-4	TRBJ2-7	CASSFLGGKHEQYF
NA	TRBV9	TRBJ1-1	CASSVTGSAEAFF
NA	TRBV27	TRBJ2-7	CASTPNPGQGHPYEQYF
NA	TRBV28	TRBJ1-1	CASSSIGQEAFF
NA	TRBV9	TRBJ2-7	CASSVGEGGVYEQYF
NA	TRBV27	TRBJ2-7	CASSLYPGDSYEQYF
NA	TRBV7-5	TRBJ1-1	CARSLVRDRESRTEAFF
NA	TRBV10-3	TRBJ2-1	CAILDPGLAGGNEQFF
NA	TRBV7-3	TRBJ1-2	CASSPNPGQVGGYTF
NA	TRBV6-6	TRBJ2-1	CATDTVPGAYNEQFF
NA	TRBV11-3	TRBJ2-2	CASSLTRTSTGELFF
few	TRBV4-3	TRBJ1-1	CASSQDPRRLKAFF
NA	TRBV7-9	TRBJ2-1	CASSRLGREVQNEQFF
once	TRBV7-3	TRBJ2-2	CASSPGTSGAGELFF
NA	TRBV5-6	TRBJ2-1	CASSLWTGLSYNEQFF
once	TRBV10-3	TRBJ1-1	CAIRTEMNTEAFF
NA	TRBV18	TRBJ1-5	CASSSPGTGREPQHF
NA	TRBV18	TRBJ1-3	CASSPPPSSGNTIYF
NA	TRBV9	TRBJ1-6	CASSVGGSPLHF
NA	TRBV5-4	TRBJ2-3	CASSPRNSRSTDTQYF
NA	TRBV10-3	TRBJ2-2	CAILADTGELFF
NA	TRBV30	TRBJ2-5	CAWSPGGETQYF
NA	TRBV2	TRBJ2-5	CASRPDRVEETQYF
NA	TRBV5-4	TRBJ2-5	CASSLVGGPKTQYF
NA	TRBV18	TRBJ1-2	CASSPLRGEGYGYTF
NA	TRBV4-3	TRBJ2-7	CASSQGTNYEQYF
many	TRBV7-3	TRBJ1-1	CASSLGSNTEAFF
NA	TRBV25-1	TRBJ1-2	CASGQVDGYTF
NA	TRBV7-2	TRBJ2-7	CASSLRGGTSYEQYF
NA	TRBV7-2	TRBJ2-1	CASSFRGHGSRNEQFF
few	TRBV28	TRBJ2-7	CASSLQPQVHEQYF
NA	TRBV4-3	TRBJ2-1	CASSQEGHGEQFF
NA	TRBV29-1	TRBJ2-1	CSVERGSSYNEQFF
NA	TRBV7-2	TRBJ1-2	CASSFWPGTFAYGYTF
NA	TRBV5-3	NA	CARSDPTSGKPYEQYF
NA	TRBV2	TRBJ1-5	CASSELGGSNNQPQHF
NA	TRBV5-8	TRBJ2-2	CASSSGVTSGVTGELFF
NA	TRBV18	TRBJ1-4	CASSPTGWANEKLFF
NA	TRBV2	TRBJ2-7	CASSEAAGVYYEQYF
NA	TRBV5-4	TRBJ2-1	CASSLGGSSYNEQFF
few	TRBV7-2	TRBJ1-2	CASSRDRGYGYTF
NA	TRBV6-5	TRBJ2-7	CASSYSGAYEQYF